The 27 T cell receptor beta chains listed next were all sequenced from one sample in a study of monozygotic twins with inflammatory bowel disease. TCRdb reprocessed the 5' RACE reads and stores each CDR3 protein as one record, lacking DNA. This sample contains 300,000 to 350,000 distinct CDR3 sequences. Sequenced: blood. The receptor source for this set is a human donor with ulcerative colitis or Crohn's disease, or a healthy co-twin of an affected twin (not recorded which).

The chain employs TRBV20-1 and TRBJ2-7; the D gene TCRdb calls, TRBD1, cannot be checked with no DNA. Germline V gives CDR1 DFQATT, CDR2 SNEGSKA (reference sequence). This CDR3 is built from 12 residues. This chain's CDR3 is CSATGGTYEQYF.

The chain employs TRBV29-1 and TRBJ2-1. The length of the CDR3 is 13 residues. Germline CDR1 SQVTM, CDR2 ANQGSEA. CDR3 residues: CSGLTDSYNEQFF.

V is TRBV14 and J is TRBJ2-5. The CDR3 sequence is 14 residues long. From germline, CDR1 is SGHDN and CDR2 FVKESK. The CDR3 loop reads CASSRESYQETQYF.

This chain joins TRBV7-2 and TRBJ1-1. Germline V gene lookup returns CDR1 SGHTA and CDR2 FQGNSA. The CDR3 extends over 14 amino acids. CDR3 amino acids: CASSLDRVNTEAFF.

The V and J genes are TRBV20-1 and TRBJ2-5; TCRdb calls TRBD1, which cannot be checked without DNA. The CDR3 is 13 amino acids. The germline gives CDR1 DFQATT, CDR2 SNEGSKA (reference sequence). CDR3 protein: CSGRGTLRETQYF.

The chain combines TRBV7-9 with TRBJ2-5; the TCRdb D gene call, TRBD2, has no DNA to confirm it. The CDR3 runs 16 residues. The germline CDR1 and CDR2 sequences are SEHNR and FQNEAQ (reference sequence). CDR3 sequence reads: CASREGGAGVQETQYF.

This chain uses TRBV19 with TRBJ2-1; the TRBD2 assignment by TCRdb is unverifiable without DNA. This CDR3 spans 16 amino acids. Germline values: CDR1 LNHDA, CDR2 SQIVND (reference sequence). This CDR3 reads CASSIGGGTSSHEQFF.

CDR3 loop: CASSLLAGTGEAFF. The V and J genes are TRBV5-1 and TRBJ1-1; absent DNA, TCRdb's TRBD1 call cannot be checked. Germline values: CDR1 SGHRS, CDR2 YFSETQ. The CDR3 runs 14 residues.

The rearrangement joins TRBV29-1 to TRBJ1-2; TCRdb picks TRBD1, but there is no DNA to check that call. Germline V gene lookup returns CDR1 SQVTM and CDR2 ANQGSEA. This CDR3 has 12 amino acids. The chain's CDR3 is CSVGQGAYGYTF.

This rearrangement joins TRBV5-1 to TRBJ2-3. The CDR3 has 14 residues. The germline gives CDR1 SGHRS, CDR2 YFSETQ. CDR3: CASSLEVFTDTQYF. Full variable domain (remainder filled in from reference TRBV5-1 and TRBJ2-3): KAGVTQTPRYLIKTRGQQVTLSCSPISGHRSVSWYQQTPGQGLQFLFEYFSETQRNKGNFPGRFSGRQFSNSRSEMNVSTLELGDSALYLCASSLEVFTDTQYFGPGTRLTVL.

The chain is built from TRBV5-1 and TRBJ1-3. This CDR3 region has 17 residues. Germline CDR1 reads SGHRS; CDR2 reads YFSETQ. The CDR3 spells CASSLAEQRSSGNTIYF. The full variable domain, its missing parts supplied by reference TRBV5-1 and TRBJ1-3, is KAGVTQTPRYLIKTRGQQVTLSCSPISGHRSVSWYQQTPGQGLQFLFEYFSETQRNKGNFPGRFSGRQFSNSRSEMNVSTLELGDSALYLCASSLAEQRSSGNTIYFGEGSWLTVV.

The chain has TRBV7-2 and TRBJ2-1; TCRdb lists TRBD1, though no DNA is available to test this call. This CDR3 comprises 15 residues. The germline gives CDR1 SGHTA, CDR2 FQGNSA. The CDR3 reads CASSPQRGTVNEQFF. The full variable domain, completed using reference TRBV7-2 and TRBJ2-1, is GAGVSQSPSNKVTEKGKDVELRCDPISGHTALYWYRQSLGQGLEFLIYFQGNSAPDKSGLPSDRFSAERTGGSVSTLTIQRTQQEDSAVYLCASSPQRGTVNEQFFGPGTRLTVL.

V is TRBV20-1 and J is TRBJ2-5; TCRdb's D call, TRBD2, is unchecked because there is no DNA. The CDR3 sequence is 14 residues long. Germline V CDR1 and CDR2: DFQATT, SNEGSKA (reference sequence). Here the CDR3 reads CSAKAGGPRETQYF.

The chain uses TRBV20-1 and TRBJ1-1; TCRdb's D gene call, TRBD1, goes unchecked for lack of DNA. This CDR3 is 13 amino acids long. Per the germline V gene, CDR1 is DFQATT and CDR2 is SNEGSKA (reference sequence). The CDR3 loop is CSASTGEHTEAFF.

This rearrangement joins TRBV5-1 to TRBJ2-1. The CDR3 has 15 amino acids. CDR1 is SGHRS, CDR2 YFSETQ, per germline. The CDR3 sequence is CASSLITTSNNEQFF.

The CDR3 loop is CASSPGQFTDTQYF. This chain joins TRBV5-1 and TRBJ2-3; the TCRdb D gene call, TRBD1, has no DNA to confirm it. CDR1 and CDR2 from the germline V gene are SGHRS and YFSETQ. The CDR3 sequence is 14 residues long.

This CDR3 reads CSASLAETTDTQYF. The chain employs TRBV20-1 and TRBJ2-3; TCRdb selects TRBD2, and the lack of DNA leaves this call unchecked. The germline V gene encodes CDR1 DFQATT and CDR2 SNEGSKA (reference sequence). The CDR3 has 14 amino acids.

V and J are TRBV30 and TRBJ2-1; the TRBD1 assignment by TCRdb is unverifiable without DNA. CDR1 and CDR2 (germline): GTSNPN, SVGIG (reference sequence). The CDR3 contains 12 residues. The CDR3 loop reads CAWRGRENEQFF.

The chain links TRBV10-3 to TRBJ2-7. Per germline, CDR1 ENHRY and CDR2 SYGVKD. CDR3 length: 13 residues. The CDR3 spells CAISESGPYEQYF.

This chain joins TRBV5-1 and TRBJ2-1; with no DNA, the TCRdb D assignment of TRBD1 cannot be verified. CDR3 size: 16 residues. In germline, CDR1 is SGHRS, CDR2 YFSETQ. This CDR3 is CASSAGTGWERNEQFF. The variable domain in full, completed from reference TRBV5-1 and TRBJ2-1, reads KAGVTQTPRYLIKTRGQQVTLSCSPISGHRSVSWYQQTPGQGLQFLFEYFSETQRNKGNFPGRFSGRQFSNSRSEMNVSTLELGDSALYLCASSAGTGWERNEQFFGPGTRLTVL.

The chain has TRBV4-2 and TRBJ2-7. CDR3 length equals 16 residues. Per germline, CDR1 LGHNA and CDR2 YNFKEQ. Here the CDR3 reads CASSQDFSAFSYEQYF.

The rearrangement links TRBV4-1 to TRBJ1-5; TCRdb's D gene call, TRBD1, goes unchecked for lack of DNA. The CDR3 consists of 15 residues. Looked up from germline, CDR1 is MGHRA and CDR2 is YSYEKL. The CDR3 sequence is CASSLVAGDNQPQHF.

This chain links TRBV28 with TRBJ2-1; the TCRdb call, TRBD2, lacks DNA for checking. Germline CDR1 is MDHEN and CDR2 is SYDVKM. The CDR3 consists of 13 residues. The CDR3 is CASTLHRNNEQFF.

The chain uses TRBV4-1 and TRBJ2-2; TCRdb returns TRBD1, unconfirmable since there is no DNA. This CDR3 is 12 amino acids long. Germline V gene lookup returns CDR1 MGHRA and CDR2 YSYEKL. This chain's CDR3 is CAIEGGTGELFF.

The chain uses TRBV3-1 and TRBJ1-2; the D gene TCRdb calls, TRBD1, cannot be checked with no DNA. CDR3 length: 12 residues. Per the germline V gene, CDR1 is LGHDT and CDR2 is YNNKEL (reference sequence). CDR3 residues: CASSQDGPVSTF.

The chain recombines TRBV13 with TRBJ2-7; TCRdb indicates TRBD2, and absent DNA this call remains unverified. This CDR3 is 14 amino acids long. Germline loops: CDR1 PRHDT, CDR2 FYEKMQ (reference sequence). The CDR3 here is CASLRLAETYEQYF.

V and J are TRBV7-8 and TRBJ2-2; the TCRdb call, TRBD1, lacks DNA for checking. CDR3 size: 16 residues. Germline V lookup: CDR1 SGHVS, CDR2 FQNEAQ. The chain's CDR3 is CASSLFARGGTGELFF.